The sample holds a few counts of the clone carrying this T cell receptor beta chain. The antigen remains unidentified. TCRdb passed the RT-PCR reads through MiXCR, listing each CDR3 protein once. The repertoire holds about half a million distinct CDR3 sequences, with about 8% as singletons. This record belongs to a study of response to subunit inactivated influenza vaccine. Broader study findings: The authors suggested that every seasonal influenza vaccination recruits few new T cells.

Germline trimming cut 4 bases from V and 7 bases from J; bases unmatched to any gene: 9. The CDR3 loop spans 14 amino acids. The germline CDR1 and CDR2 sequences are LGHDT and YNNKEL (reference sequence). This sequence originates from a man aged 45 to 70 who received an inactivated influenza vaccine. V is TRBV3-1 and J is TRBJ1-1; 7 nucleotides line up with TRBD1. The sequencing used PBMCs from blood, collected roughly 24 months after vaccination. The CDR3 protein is CASSPLDRAGEAFF. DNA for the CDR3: TGTGCCAGCAGCCCTTTAGACAGGGCGGGTGAAGCTTTCTTT.